This is a list of T cell receptor beta chains from one sample in a study of cytomegalovirus exposure and HLA in healthy donors. The repertoire was sequenced with immunoSEQ multiplex PCR; TCRdb's copy has only in-frame clones and lacks some. The data show over 200,000 clones, 70% to 90% seen once. Sequencing was done on a sample of PBMCs. All receptors come from a human donor in good health. Each CDR3 is given with its conserved first and last residue. Each record gives: J gene, clone size, D gene, V gene, CDR3 DNA, CDR3 protein. The D gene is left open where the match is weak. Expanded clones get a size class; other rows say once, few or many, or leave the size out.

TRBJ1-3 - TRBD1 TRBV5-8 TGTGCCAGCGTCAAACAGGGGGGCGACTCTGGAAACACCATATATTTT CASVKQGGDSGNTIYF
TRBJ2-7 - TRBD1 TRBV4-1 TGCGCCAGCAGCCGGGACAGGGGAAGTTACGAGCAGTACTTC CASSRDRGSYEQYF
TRBJ1-5 - TRBD1 TRBV15 TGTGCCACCAGCAGAGGGGGACAGGGGGCAGGCAATCAGCCCCAGCATTTT CATSRGGQGAGNQPQHF
TRBJ1-5 - TRBD1 TRBV15 TGTGCCACCAGCCCTAGACAGGGACCTCAGCCCCAGCATTTT CATSPRQGPQPQHF
TRBJ2-5 - - TRBV11-3 TGTGCCAGCAGGGAGGGGAGCAGATCCGGGGAGACCCAGTACTTC CASREGSRSGETQYF
TRBJ2-2 - TRBD2 TRBV7-9 TGTTCCAGCAGCTTAGATCTAGCGGGAGGCGCCGGGGAGCTGTTTTTT CSSSLDLAGGAGELFF
TRBJ1-2 - TRBD1 TRBV10-1 TGCGCCAGCAGCAGGGACAGCTATGGCTACACCTTC CASSRDSYGYTF
TRBJ2-7 - - TRBV6-5 TGTGCCAGCAGAGCAGGGGTGACCTACGAGCAGTACTTC CASRAGVTYEQYF
TRBJ2-2 once - TRBV5-1 TGCGCCAGCAGCCCCCCTAGTAGCCGGAACACCGGGGAGCTGTTTTTT CASSPPSSRNTGELFF
TRBJ2-1 - TRBD2 TRBV7-3 TGTGCCAGCAGCCCCTCAGGGAGCCTTCGGCTAGCGGGGAGCAATGAGCAGTTCTTC CASSPSGSLRLAGSNEQFF
TRBJ2-1 - TRBD2 TRBV5-1 TGCGCCAGCAGCCTGACGTTTCTAGCGGGAACAAACATTAACAATGAGCAGTTCTTC CASSLTFLAGTNINNEQFF
TRBJ2-7 - TRBD1 TRBV7-9 TGTTCCAGCAGCTTGGGACAGGGGCACACCTACGAGCAGTACTTC CSSSLGQGHTYEQYF
TRBJ1-5 - - TRBV4-2 TGTGCCAGCAGCCAAGATTGGGGCCAGGGGCGGCAGCCCCAGCATTTT CASSQDWGQGRQPQHF
TRBJ2-6 - - TRBV28 TGTGCCAGCCGAAAAGGGGCTGGGGCCAACGTCCTGACTTTC CASRKGAGANVLTF
TRBJ1-4 - - TRBV29-1 TGCAGTGAAGACAGGACTGCGAGGGGCGAAAAACTGTTTTTT CSEDRTARGEKLFF
TRBJ2-3 - TRBD1 TRBV28 TGTGCCAGCAGTCTGGACAGGGTCACAGATACGCAGTATTTT CASSLDRVTDTQYF
TRBJ2-3 - TRBD2 TRBV4-3 TGCGCCAGCAGCCAAGATCCGGGAGGGCCGACAGATACGCAGTATTTT CASSQDPGGPTDTQYF
TRBJ2-7 - - TRBV18 TGTGCCAGCTCACCCCCCTCGGGAGACCACGAGCAGTACTTC CASSPPSGDHEQYF
TRBJ2-1 - - TRBV29-1 TGCAGTGCGGACTACCCCAGGAATGAGCAGTTCTTC CSADYPRNEQFF
TRBJ2-1 - - TRBV7-7 TGTGCTAGCAGTCAGGGACTCTACAATGAGCAGTTCTTC CASSQGLYNEQFF
TRBJ2-1 - TRBD2 TRBV9 TGTGCCAGCAGCGTAGGGAAGCGGGGCCCGGGGGATGAGCAGTTCTTC CASSVGKRGPGDEQFF
TRBJ2-7 few - TRBV14 TGTGCCAGCAGCCAAGCCCCAGGCCCACCCTACGAGCAGTACTTC CASSQAPGPPYEQYF
TRBJ1-2 - - TRBV6-7 TGTGCCAGCAAGCCTTCTAGGTATGGCTACACCTTC CASKPSRYGYTF
TRBJ2-3 - TRBD2 TRBV7-2 TGTGCCAGCAGCGACCTAGCGGGAGGGCCAGATACGCAGTATTTT CASSDLAGGPDTQYF
TRBJ2-1 - - TRBV4-1 TGCGCCAGCAGCCAAGGGAACAGTCCCTCCTACAATGAGCAGTTCTTC CASSQGNSPSYNEQFF
TRBJ2-3 - TRBD2 TRBV4-2 TGTGCCAGCAGCCAGGGGACTAGCGACACAGATACGCAGTATTTT CASSQGTSDTDTQYF
TRBJ2-1 - TRBD1 TRBV7-6 TGTGCCAGCAGCTCACGACAGGGGGCTAGAGAGCAGTTCTTC CASSSRQGAREQFF
TRBJ1-4 once - TRBV15 TGTGCCACCAGCAGAGATCTCAATGAAAAACTGTTTTTT CATSRDLNEKLFF
TRBJ2-1 - TRBD2 TRBV2 TGTGCCAGCAGGGGACTAGCGGGACAGTTGAATGAGCAGTTCTTC CASRGLAGQLNEQFF
TRBJ1-1 - - TRBV6-5 TGTGCCAGCAGGGCGGGGGGGGTGAACACTGAAGCTTTCTTT CASRAGGVNTEAFF
TRBJ2-1 - - TRBV7-9 TGTGCCAGCAGCGGGGGGGCAGGATACGTCTTGAATGAGCAGTTCTTC CASSGGAGYVLNEQFF
TRBJ2-5 - - TRBV27 TGTGCCAGCAGTTTAGGGGTGGGAGGAGGTCTGGAGACCCAGTACTTC CASSLGVGGGLETQYF
TRBJ2-3 - - TRBV6-5 TGTGCCAGCAGTTACCCCCCGACAGATACGCAGTATTTT CASSYPPTDTQYF
TRBJ2-4 few TRBD2 TRBV7-2 TGTGCCAGCAGCCCCCAGACTAGCGGGAACAAAAACATTCAGTACTTC CASSPQTSGNKNIQYF
TRBJ2-7 - - TRBV4-1 TGCGCCAGCAGCCAAGAGTCACGTCGAAGGGGCGAGCAGTACTTC CASSQESRRRGEQYF
TRBJ2-1 - TRBD2 TRBV7-3 TGTGCCAGCAGCTTAGATGGGACTAGAGTCTACAATGAGCAGTTCTTC CASSLDGTRVYNEQFF
TRBJ2-5 - - TRBV7-2 TGTGCCAGCAGCTTAGCAGGACTGCAAGAGACCCAGTACTTC CASSLAGLQETQYF
TRBJ1-1 few TRBD1 TRBV2 TGTGCCAGCAGTAGGGGGCTACGAACTGAAGCTTTCTTT CASSRGLRTEAFF
TRBJ2-4 - - TRBV6-1 TGTGCCAGCAGTGAAGCGCAATCCCCGACTCTAGCCAAAAACATTCAGTACTTC CASSEAQSPTLAKNIQYF
TRBJ2-3 - - TRBV21-1 TGTGCCAGCAGCACACGACTAGCGGGAGCCCACCCAGATACGCAGTATTTT CASSTRLAGAHPDTQYF
TRBJ1-1 - - TRBV18 TGTGCCAGCTCACCCGGAGGGGCTGAAGCTTTCTTT CASSPGGAEAFF
TRBJ2-2 - - TRBV5-1 TGCGCCAGCAGCTTGGTAGGGGAGGTGCCCGGGGAGCTGTTTTTT CASSLVGEVPGELFF
TRBJ2-2 - TRBD1 TRBV10-1 TGCGCCAGCAGTTCAGGGGGCATCGCCGGGGAGCTGTTTTTT CASSSGGIAGELFF
TRBJ1-1 - TRBD1 TRBV7-2 TGTGCCAGCAGCTCCGACAGGGCCACTGAAGCTTTCTTT CASSSDRATEAFF
TRBJ1-5 once - TRBV19 TGTGCCAGTAGCGAGATAACTCAGCCCCAGCATTTT CASSEITQPQHF
TRBJ2-5 - TRBD1 TRBV11-3 TGTGCCAGCAGCATCTACAGGGGAACGGAGACCCAGTACTTC CASSIYRGTETQYF
TRBJ2-5 once TRBD1 TRBV19 TGTGCCAGTAGCCGGACAGGGGGCTTAGAGACCCAGTACTTC CASSRTGGLETQYF
TRBJ2-3 - - TRBV7-6 TGTGCCAGCAGCTTAGCGTTTTTTGAGGGCGGTACGCAGTATTTT CASSLAFFEGGTQYF
TRBJ1-1 - TRBD1 TRBV6-5 TGTGCCAGCAACCCTGGACAGGGTCCGGTTGAAGCTTTCTTT CASNPGQGPVEAFF
TRBJ2-7 - TRBD2 TRBV4-2 TGTGCCAGCAGCTCCGGGACTAGCGGGGGGAGCTACGAGCAGTACTTC CASSSGTSGGSYEQYF
TRBJ1-2 - - TRBV19 TGTGCCAGTAGTCCCCGCAGACAGCTCTATGGCTACACCTTC CASSPRRQLYGYTF
TRBJ2-7 - - TRBV21-1 TGTGCCAGCAGCAAAGGGACGAAGGGACAGGGGGCTTACGAGCAGTACTTC CASSKGTKGQGAYEQYF
TRBJ2-1 - - TRBV19 TGTGCCAGTAGTAATAGGGGGTCTAGCTCCTACAATGAGCAGTTCTTC CASSNRGSSSYNEQFF